This paragraph covers one T cell receptor beta chain sequence. The sample belongs to a study of Graves' ophthalmopathy and Graves' hyperthyroidism. Clinicians made diagnoses from clinical symptoms, serum thyroxine, TRAb, thyroid ultrasound and orbital computed tomography. The germline gives CDR1 SEHNR, CDR2 FQNEAQ (reference sequence). V was clipped by 5 bases and J by 1 base, with 11 bases between them. This CDR3 is built from 14 residues. Investigators amplified TCR beta CDR3 regions from RNA transcripts. Second-round multiplex PCR followed a first-round RT-PCR using HTBI primers. TCRdb re-derived calls from the multiplex PCR reads in MiXCR, one entry per CDR3 protein. This sample has roughly 380,000 distinct CDR3 sequences, with 15% found just once.

The chain joins TRBV7-9 to TRBJ1-2; D possibly corresponds to TRBD1 (5 bases). This receptor was taken from a woman aged 18-29 years with stable Graves' hyperthyroidism. The sample was peripheral blood. In DNA form, the CDR3 reads TGTGCCAGCAGCCCACTGACAGTTAACTATGGCTACACCTTC. Translation: CASSPLTVNYGYTF.